Listed here are 12 T cell receptor beta chains from one sample, sequenced in a study of cytomegalovirus exposure and HLA in healthy donors. The PCR used 60 Vbeta and 13 Jbeta primers. Repertoires were generated with immunoSEQ multiplex PCR, while TCRdb's copy carries only in-frame clones and drops some. The sample includes about 200,000 clones, about 80% of them seen just once. Sequencing was done on a sample of PBMCs. These receptors were collected from a middle-aged woman in good health and CMV-seronegative.

The chain combines TRBV12-5 with TRBJ2-7, with 9 bases lining up with TRBD1. The CDR3 is made up of 15 amino acids. Per germline, CDR1 LGHNT and CDR2 FRNRAP. Trimming cost V 2 bases and J 1 base; bases outside gene matches: 3. The CDR3 DNA reads as TGTGCTAGTGGTTTGTACGGGACAGGGTCCTACGAGCAGTACTTC. It yields the protein CASGLYGTGSYEQYF. The full variable domain, with the rest looked up from reference TRBV12-5 and TRBJ2-7, is DARVTQTPRHKVTEMGQEVTMRCQPILGHNTVFWYRQTMMQGLELLAYFRNRAPLDDSGMPKDRFSAEMPDATLATLKIQPSEPRDSAVYFCASGLYGTGSYEQYFGPGTRLTVT.

Turning to this clone: A read error may produce the germline difference seen at one junction end. In nucleotides, the CDR3 is TGCGCCAGCGGCCAAGAGTCGAGGGTATACAACTATGGCTACACCTTC. It encodes CASGQESRVYNYGYTF. The chain recombines TRBV4-1 with TRBJ1-2; no clear D. Germline loops: CDR1 MGHRA, CDR2 YSYEKL. The CDR3 is 16 amino acids.

This chain links TRBV11-2 with TRBJ2-3, with TRBD2 matching 11 bases. The CDR3 totals 17 residues. Per germline, CDR1 SGHAT and CDR2 FQNNGV. Trimming took 5 bases from V and 0 from J; bases not matched to a gene: 7. CDR3 nucleotide sequence: TGTGCCAGCAGCCGCCTAACTAGCGGGAGTAGCACAGATACGCAGTATTTT. Protein: CASSRLTSGSSTDTQYF.

This clone was detected only once. This chain connects TRBV5-1 to TRBJ2-3; D unresolved. The V gene lost 0 bases and the J gene lost 2 bases, with 4 bases spanning the gap. CDR1 SGHRS and CDR2 YFSETQ come from the germline V gene. The CDR3 contains 13 residues. As DNA, the CDR3 is TGCGCCAGCAGCTTGGACAACACAGATACGCAGTATTTT. Encoded protein: CASSLDNTDTQYF.

On this clone: The junction does not match germline at one end; this may be a read error. The rearrangement uses TRBV7-9 and TRBJ1-4, with D maybe TRBD1 (5 bases). The CDR3 runs 13 residues. CDR1 is SEHNR, CDR2 FQNEAQ, per germline (reference sequence). CDR3 in amino acids: CSSSRAGVEKLFF. In DNA form, the CDR3 reads TGTTCCAGCAGCCGAGCGGGGGTAGAAAAACTGTTTTTT.

The chain combines TRBV29-1 with TRBJ1-1; maybe TRBD1 (6 bases). The CDR3 has 17 residues. Germline-derived CDR1 and CDR2 are SQVTM and ANQGSEA. Trimming left V 0 bases short and J 0 bases short, with 17 bases between. The CDR3: CSVEDGSAGVLNTEAFF. The CDR3 region has the DNA TGCAGCGTTGAAGACGGTAGTGCAGGGGTCTTGAACACTGAAGCTTTCTTT.

This chain joins TRBV30 and TRBJ1-4; 8 bases fit TRBD1. CDR1 and CDR2 from the germline V gene are GTSNPN and SVGIG (reference sequence). The CDR3 sequence is 14 residues long. V gave up 2 bases and J gave up 7 bases; unmatched junction bases: 6. CDR3 amino acids: CAWSTTGVTEKLFF. The CDR3 DNA is TGTGCCTGGAGTACGACAGGGGTAACTGAAAAACTGTTTTTT. Looking up the rest from reference TRBV30 and TRBJ1-4 gives the full variable domain: SQTIHQWPATLVQPVGSPLSLECTVEGTSNPNLYWYRQAAGRGLQLLFYSVGIGQISSEVPQNLSASRPQDRQFILSSKKLLLSDSGFYLCAWSTTGVTEKLFFGSGTQLSVL.

This clone was recorded many times. The chain has TRBV7-2 and TRBJ1-3; no clear D gene. Germline V gives CDR1 SGHTA, CDR2 FQGNSA. V was pared by 1 base and J by 7 bases, with 14 bases between. This CDR3 spans 15 amino acids. DNA of the CDR3: TGTGCCAGCAGCTTAGACTCCCTCTCGGGGAACACCATATATTTT. As protein: CASSLDSLSGNTIYF.

The V and J genes are TRBV7-2 and TRBJ2-1; 13 nucleotides match TRBD2. CDR3 length equals 14 residues. The V and J ends lost 5 bases and 11 bases, in that order; junction bases with no gene match: 6. The germline CDR1 and CDR2 sequences are SGHTA and FQGNSA. CDR3 sequence: CASSRTSGGGKQFF. The CDR3 DNA follows: TGTGCCAGCAGCCGAACTAGCGGGGGGGGGAAGCAGTTCTTC. The variable domain in full, completed from reference TRBV7-2 and TRBJ2-1, reads GAGVSQSPSNKVTEKGKDVELRCDPISGHTALYWYRQSLGQGLEFLIYFQGNSAPDKSGLPSDRFSAERTGGSVSTLTIQRTQQEDSAVYLCASSRTSGGGKQFFGPGTRLTVL.

The rearrangement joins TRBV11-2 to TRBJ2-1; D call uncertain. The CDR3 is made up of 13 amino acids. The germline CDR1 and CDR2 sequences are SGHAT and FQNNGV. The germline V and J ends were trimmed by 1 base and 6 bases, with 7 bases remaining between them. CDR3 nucleotides: TGTGCCAGCAGCTTAGGCCTAGTCAATGAGCAGTTCTTC. Its protein is CASSLGLVNEQFF.

This clone was detected a few times. The gene calls are TRBV4-1 and TRBJ1-6; 10 bases match TRBD1. Germline V lookup: CDR1 MGHRA, CDR2 YSYEKL. The CDR3 consists of 20 residues. The J segment lost 5 bases and the V segment lost 4 bases, leaving 17 bases of the junction unmatched. CDR3 sequence: CASSRRGQGQSKLNNSPLHF. Here the CDR3 DNA reads TGCGCCAGCAGCCGAAGGGGACAGGGGCAATCCAAACTGAATAATTCACCCCTCCACTTT.

This clone has just one count. V is TRBV5-4 and J is TRBJ2-1; 9 bases map to TRBD2. J was trimmed by 6 bases and V by 4 bases; bases with no gene match: 14. Germline CDR1 and CDR2: SGHNT and YYREEE (reference sequence). The CDR3 contains 17 residues. The CDR3 is CASSPFTRLAASNEQFF. In DNA form, the CDR3 reads TGTGCCAGCAGCCCATTTACGCGACTAGCGGCTAGCAATGAGCAGTTCTTC.